This TCR beta chain is from a study of T-cell reconstitution after alpha-beta-depleted transplantation in children. Study results and limitations: Diversity of TCRbeta at day 60 was high in some patients, arising from surviving recipient T cells and thymic progenitors. Expanded graft clones, several hundred of them, were reportedly the source of alpha-beta T cells about two months after transplant.

The TCRbeta library incorporated unique molecular identifiers. A single record per CDR3 protein comes from TCRdb applying MiXCR to the PCR reads. The sample yields roughly 250,000 distinct CDR3 sequences, less than 9% seen once. This clonotype was observed at least ten times. Its antigen is not identified. The sample consisted of PBMCs, mostly from graft donor cells, taken 180 days after TCRalphabeta/CD19-depleted stem cell transplant. The receptor comes from a male patient younger than 18 who had a stem cell transplant for acute lymphoblastic leukemia, so the T cells may come from the graft donor.

CDR3 loop: CASSHRAPSSYNSPLHF. The CDR3 nucleotides read TGCGCCAGCAGCCACCGGGCCCCGAGCTCCTATAATTCACCCCTCCACTTT. J is TRBJ1-6 and V is TRBV4-1, with D unresolved. Germline V gene data show CDR1 as MGHRA and CDR2 as YSYEKL. Trimming took off 3 bases at V and 0 bases at J, with 12 bases between the two ends. The CDR3 length is 17 residues.